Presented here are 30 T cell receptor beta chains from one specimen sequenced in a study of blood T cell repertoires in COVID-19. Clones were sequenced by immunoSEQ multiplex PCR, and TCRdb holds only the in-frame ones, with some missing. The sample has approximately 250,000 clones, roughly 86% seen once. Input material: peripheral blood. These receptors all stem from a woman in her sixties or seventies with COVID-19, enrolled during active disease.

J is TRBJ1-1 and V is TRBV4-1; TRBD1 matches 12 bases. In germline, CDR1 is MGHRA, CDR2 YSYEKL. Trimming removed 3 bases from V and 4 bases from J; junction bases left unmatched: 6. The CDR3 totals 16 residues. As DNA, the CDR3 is TGCGCCAGCAGCCAGGGACAGGGGGCTGTGATCACTGAAGCTTTCTTT. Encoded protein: CASSQGQGAVITEAFF.

CDR3 coding DNA: TGTGCCAGCTCACCGGAGGGCAGGGGGCTTAGTCAGCCCCAGCATTTT. Translation gives CASSPEGRGLSQPQHF. The gene calls are TRBV18 and TRBJ1-5; 8 positions agree with TRBD1. Germline V gives CDR1 KGHSH, CDR2 LQKENI. The CDR3 contains 16 residues. Trimming removed 3 bases from V and 6 bases from J; junction bases left unmatched: 10.

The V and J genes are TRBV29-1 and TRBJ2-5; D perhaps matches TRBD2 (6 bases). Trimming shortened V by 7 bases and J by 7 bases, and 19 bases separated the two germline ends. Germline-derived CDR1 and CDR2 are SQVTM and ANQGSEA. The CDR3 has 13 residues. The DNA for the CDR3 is TGCAGCGGCGGCCGGGGGTCCGGAGGGACCCAGTACTTC. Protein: CSGGRGSGGTQYF.

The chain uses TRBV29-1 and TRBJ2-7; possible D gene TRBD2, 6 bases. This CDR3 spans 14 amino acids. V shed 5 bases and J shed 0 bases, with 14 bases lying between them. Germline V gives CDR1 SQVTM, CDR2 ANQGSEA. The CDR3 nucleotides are TGCAGCGTTAAGTCACCGGGAGCCTCCTACGAGCAGTACTTC. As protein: CSVKSPGASYEQYF.

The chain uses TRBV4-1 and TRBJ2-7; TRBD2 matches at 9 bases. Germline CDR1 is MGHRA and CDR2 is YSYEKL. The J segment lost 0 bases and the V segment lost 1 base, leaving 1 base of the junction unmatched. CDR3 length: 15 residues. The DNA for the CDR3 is TGCGCCAGCAGCCAAGTACTAGCGGGCTCCTACGAGCAGTACTTC. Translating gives CASSQVLAGSYEQYF.

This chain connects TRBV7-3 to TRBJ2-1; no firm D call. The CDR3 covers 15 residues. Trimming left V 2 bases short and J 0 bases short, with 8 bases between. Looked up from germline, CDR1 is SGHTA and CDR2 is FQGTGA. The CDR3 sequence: CASSLGGTSYNEQFF. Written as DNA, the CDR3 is TGTGCCAGCAGCTTAGGCGGAACCTCCTACAATGAGCAGTTCTTC.

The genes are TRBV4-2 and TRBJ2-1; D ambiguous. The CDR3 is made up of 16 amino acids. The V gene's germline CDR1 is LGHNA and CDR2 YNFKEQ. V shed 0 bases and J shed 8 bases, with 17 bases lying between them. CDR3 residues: CASSQDQTPQSDEQFF. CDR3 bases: TGTGCCAGCAGCCAAGATCAGACTCCCCAGTCCGATGAGCAGTTCTTC.

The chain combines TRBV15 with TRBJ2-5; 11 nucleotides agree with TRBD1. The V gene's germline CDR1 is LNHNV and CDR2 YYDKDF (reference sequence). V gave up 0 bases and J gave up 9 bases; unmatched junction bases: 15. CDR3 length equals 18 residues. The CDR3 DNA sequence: TGTGCCACCAGCAGAGATTTCCTGAGGCGGGGACAGGGGGGGCCCCAGTACTTC. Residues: CATSRDFLRRGQGGPQYF.

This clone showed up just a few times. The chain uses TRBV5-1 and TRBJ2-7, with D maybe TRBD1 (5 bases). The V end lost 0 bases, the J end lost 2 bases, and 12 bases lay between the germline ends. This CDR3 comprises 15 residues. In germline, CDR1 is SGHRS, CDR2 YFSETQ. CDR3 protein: CASSLAQGTPYEQYF. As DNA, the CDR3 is TGCGCCAGCAGCTTGGCCCAGGGAACCCCCTACGAGCAGTACTTC.

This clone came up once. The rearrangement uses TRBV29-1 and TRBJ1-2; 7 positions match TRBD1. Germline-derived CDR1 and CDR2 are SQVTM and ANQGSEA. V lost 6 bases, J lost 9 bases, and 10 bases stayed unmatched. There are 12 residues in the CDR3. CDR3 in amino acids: CSVRRDSASYTF. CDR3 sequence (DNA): TGCAGCGTGCGACGGGACAGTGCGAGCTACACCTTC.

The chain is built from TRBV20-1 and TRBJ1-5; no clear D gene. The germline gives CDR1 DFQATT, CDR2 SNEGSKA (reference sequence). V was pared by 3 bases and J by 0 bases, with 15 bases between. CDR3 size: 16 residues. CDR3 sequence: CSASGSGSYSNQPQHF. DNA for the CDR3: TGCAGTGCTAGTGGCAGCGGAAGTTATAGCAATCAGCCCCAGCATTTT.

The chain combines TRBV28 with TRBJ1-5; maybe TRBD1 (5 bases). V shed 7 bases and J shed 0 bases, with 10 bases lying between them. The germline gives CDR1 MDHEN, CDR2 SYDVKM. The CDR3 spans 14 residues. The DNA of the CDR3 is TGTGCCAGCATTGGACAAGTTAGCAATCAGCCCCAGCATTTT. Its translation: CASIGQVSNQPQHF.

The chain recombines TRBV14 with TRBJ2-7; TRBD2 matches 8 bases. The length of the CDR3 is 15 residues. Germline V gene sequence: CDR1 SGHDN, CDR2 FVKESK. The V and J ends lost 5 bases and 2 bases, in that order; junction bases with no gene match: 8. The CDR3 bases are TGTGCCAGCAGCTTTGCGGGAGGTCGAGCCTACGAGCAGTACTTC. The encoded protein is CASSFAGGRAYEQYF.

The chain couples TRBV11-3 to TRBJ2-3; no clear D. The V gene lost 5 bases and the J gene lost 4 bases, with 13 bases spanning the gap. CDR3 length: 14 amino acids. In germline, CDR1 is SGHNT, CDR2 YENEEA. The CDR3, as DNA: TGTGCCAGCAGCCCCCCCAATAGCCCAGATACGCAGTATTTT. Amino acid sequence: CASSPPNSPDTQYF. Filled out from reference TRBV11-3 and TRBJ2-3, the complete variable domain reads EAGVVQSPRYKIIEKKQPVAFWCNPISGHNTLYWYLQNLGQGPELLIRYENEEAVDDSQLPKDRFSAERLKGVDSTLKIQPAELGDSAVYLCASSPPNSPDTQYFGPGTRLTVL.

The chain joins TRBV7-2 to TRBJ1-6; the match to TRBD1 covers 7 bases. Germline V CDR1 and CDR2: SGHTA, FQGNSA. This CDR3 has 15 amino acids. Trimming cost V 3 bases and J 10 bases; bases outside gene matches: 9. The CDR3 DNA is TGTGCCAGCAGCTTCAGACAGGGAAGGGAATCACCCCTCCACTTT. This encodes CASSFRQGRESPLHF.

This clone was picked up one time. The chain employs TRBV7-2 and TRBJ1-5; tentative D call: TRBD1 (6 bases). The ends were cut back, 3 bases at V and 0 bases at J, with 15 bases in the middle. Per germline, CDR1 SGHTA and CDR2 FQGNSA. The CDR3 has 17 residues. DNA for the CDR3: TGTGCCAGCAGCTTGGGGGCAGGAACGATTAGCAATCAGCCCCAGCATTTT. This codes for CASSLGAGTISNQPQHF. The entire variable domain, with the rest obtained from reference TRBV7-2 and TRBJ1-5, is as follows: GAGVSQSPSNKVTEKGKDVELRCDPISGHTALYWYRQSLGQGLEFLIYFQGNSAPDKSGLPSDRFSAERTGGSVSTLTIQRTQQEDSAVYLCASSLGAGTISNQPQHFGDGTRLSIL.

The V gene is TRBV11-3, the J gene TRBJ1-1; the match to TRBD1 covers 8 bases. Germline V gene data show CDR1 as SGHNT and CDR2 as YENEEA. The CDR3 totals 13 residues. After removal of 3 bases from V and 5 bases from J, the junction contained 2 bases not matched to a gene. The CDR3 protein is CASSFDRGTEAFF. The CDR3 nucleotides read TGTGCCAGCAGCTTCGACAGGGGAACTGAAGCTTTCTTT.

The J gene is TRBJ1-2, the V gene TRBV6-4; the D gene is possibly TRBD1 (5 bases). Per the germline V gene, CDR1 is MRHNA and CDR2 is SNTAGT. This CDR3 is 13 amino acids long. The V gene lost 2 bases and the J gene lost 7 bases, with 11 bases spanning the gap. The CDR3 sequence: CASSDAKGFGYTF. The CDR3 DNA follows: TGTGCCAGCAGTGACGCTAAGGGGTTTGGCTACACCTTC.

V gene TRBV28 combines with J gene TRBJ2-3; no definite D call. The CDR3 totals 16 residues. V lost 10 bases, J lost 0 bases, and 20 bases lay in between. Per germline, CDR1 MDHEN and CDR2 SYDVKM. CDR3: CATGRYTYGSTDTQYF. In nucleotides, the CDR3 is TGTGCCACTGGAAGGTATACATACGGGAGCACAGATACGCAGTATTTT. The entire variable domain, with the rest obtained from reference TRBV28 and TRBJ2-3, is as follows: DVKVTQSSRYLVKRTGEKVFLECVQDMDHENMFWYRQDPGLGLRLIYFSYDVKMKEKGDIPEGYSVSREKKERFSLILESASTNQTSMYLCATGRYTYGSTDTQYFGPGTRLTVL.

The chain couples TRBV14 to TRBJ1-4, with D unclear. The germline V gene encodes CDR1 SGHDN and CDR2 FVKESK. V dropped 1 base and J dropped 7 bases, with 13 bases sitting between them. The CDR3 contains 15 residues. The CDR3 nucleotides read TGTGCCAGCAGCCAAGCGAGAGGAGTCTTTGAAAAACTGTTTTTT. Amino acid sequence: CASSQARGVFEKLFF.

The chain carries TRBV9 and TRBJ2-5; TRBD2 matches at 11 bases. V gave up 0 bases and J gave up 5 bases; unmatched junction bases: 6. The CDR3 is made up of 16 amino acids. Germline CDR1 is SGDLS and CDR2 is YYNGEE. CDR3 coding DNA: TGTGCCAGCAGCGTAGTAGCGGGAGGGCCGGGGGAGACCCAGTACTTC. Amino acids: CASSVVAGGPGETQYF. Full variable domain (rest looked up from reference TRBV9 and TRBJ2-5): DSGVTQTPKHLITATGQRVTLRCSPRSGDLSVYWYQQSLDQGLQFLIQYYNGEERAKGNILERFSAQQFPDLHSELNLSSLELGDSALYFCASSVVAGGPGETQYFGPGTRLLVL.

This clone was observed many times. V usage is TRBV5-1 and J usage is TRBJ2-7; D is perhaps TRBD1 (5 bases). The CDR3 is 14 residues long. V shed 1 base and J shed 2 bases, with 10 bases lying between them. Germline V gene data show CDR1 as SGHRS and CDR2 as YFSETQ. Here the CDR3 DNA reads TGCGCCAGCAGCTTGCAGGGAACCCCCTACGAGCAGTACTTC. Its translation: CASSLQGTPYEQYF.

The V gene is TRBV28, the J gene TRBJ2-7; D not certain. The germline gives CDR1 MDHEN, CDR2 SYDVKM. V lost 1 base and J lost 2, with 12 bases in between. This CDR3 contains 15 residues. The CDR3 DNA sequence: TGTGCCAGCAGTTTATTTTCTTATTATACCTACGAGCAGTACTTC. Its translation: CASSLFSYYTYEQYF. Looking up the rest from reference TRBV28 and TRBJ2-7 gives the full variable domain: DVKVTQSSRYLVKRTGEKVFLECVQDMDHENMFWYRQDPGLGLRLIYFSYDVKMKEKGDIPEGYSVSREKKERFSLILESASTNQTSMYLCASSLFSYYTYEQYFGPGTRLTVT.

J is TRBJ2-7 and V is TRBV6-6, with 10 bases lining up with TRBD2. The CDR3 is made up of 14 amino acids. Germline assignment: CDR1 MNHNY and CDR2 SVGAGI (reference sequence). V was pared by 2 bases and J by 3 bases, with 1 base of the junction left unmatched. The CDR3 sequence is CASSYLAGDYEQYF. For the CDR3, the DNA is TGTGCCAGCAGTTACCTAGCGGGAGACTACGAGCAGTACTTC.

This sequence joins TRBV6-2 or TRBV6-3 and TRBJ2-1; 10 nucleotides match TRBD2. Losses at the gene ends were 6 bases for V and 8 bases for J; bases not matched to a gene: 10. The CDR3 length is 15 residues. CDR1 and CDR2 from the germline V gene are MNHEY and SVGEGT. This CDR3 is CASSPISGRFYEQFF. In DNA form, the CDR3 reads TGTGCCAGCAGCCCTATTAGCGGGAGGTTCTATGAGCAGTTCTTC.

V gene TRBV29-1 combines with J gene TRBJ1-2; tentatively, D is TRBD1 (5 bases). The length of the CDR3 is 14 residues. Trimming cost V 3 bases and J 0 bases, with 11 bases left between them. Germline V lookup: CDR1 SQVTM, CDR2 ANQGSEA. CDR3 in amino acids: CSVDGGEANYGYTF. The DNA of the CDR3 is TGCAGCGTTGATGGGGGGGAAGCTAACTATGGCTACACCTTC. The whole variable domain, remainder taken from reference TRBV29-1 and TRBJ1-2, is SAVISQKPSRDICQRGTSLTIQCQVDSQVTMMFWYRQQPGQSLTLIATANQGSEATYESGFVIDKFPISRPNLTFSTLTVSNMSPEDSSIYLCSVDGGEANYGYTFGSGTRLTVV.

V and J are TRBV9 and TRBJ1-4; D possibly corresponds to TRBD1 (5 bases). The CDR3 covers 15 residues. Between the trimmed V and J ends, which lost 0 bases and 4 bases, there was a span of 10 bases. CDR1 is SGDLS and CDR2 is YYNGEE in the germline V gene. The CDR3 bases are TGTGCCAGCAGCGTAGAGGGGCAGGTTAATGAAAAACTGTTTTTT. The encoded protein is CASSVEGQVNEKLFF.

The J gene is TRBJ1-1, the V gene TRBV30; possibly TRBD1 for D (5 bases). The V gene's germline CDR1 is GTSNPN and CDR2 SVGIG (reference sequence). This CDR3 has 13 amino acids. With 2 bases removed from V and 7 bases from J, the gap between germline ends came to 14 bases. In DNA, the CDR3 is TGTGCCTGGAGTTCTACTGGGCAGGGTGAAGCTTTCTTT. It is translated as CAWSSTGQGEAFF.

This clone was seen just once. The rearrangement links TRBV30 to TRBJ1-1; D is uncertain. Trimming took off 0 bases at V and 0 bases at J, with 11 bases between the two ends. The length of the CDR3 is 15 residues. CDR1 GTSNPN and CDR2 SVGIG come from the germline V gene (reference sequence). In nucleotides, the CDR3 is TGTGCCTGGAGTGTACTCGGCAGGATGAACACTGAAGCTTTCTTT. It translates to CAWSVLGRMNTEAFF. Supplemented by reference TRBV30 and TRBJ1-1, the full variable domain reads SQTIHQWPATLVQPVGSPLSLECTVEGTSNPNLYWYRQAAGRGLQLLFYSVGIGQISSEVPQNLSASRPQDRQFILSSKKLLLSDSGFYLCAWSVLGRMNTEAFFGQGTRLTVV.

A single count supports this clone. The CDR3 protein is CATSDFTGDTGELFF. For the CDR3, the DNA is TGTGCCACCAGTGATTTCACAGGGGACACCGGGGAGCTGTTTTTT. The J gene is TRBJ2-2, the V gene TRBV24-1; TRBD1 matches at 7 bases. V dropped 1 base and J dropped 3; count of bases not matched to a gene: 1. The length of the CDR3 is 15 residues. CDR1 is KGHDR and CDR2 is SFDVKD in the germline V gene.